This T cell receptor (beta chain) was sequenced during a study of T cells in Graves' hyperthyroidism and ophthalmopathy. Diagnostic assessment was based on clinical symptoms, serum thyroxine and TRAb, thyroid ultrasound and orbital computed tomography. This clonotype occurred many times. There were TCR beta CDR3 regions amplified from RNA transcripts. Carried out on the TCR CDR3, a first-round RT-PCR used the HTBI primer set. Using its own MiXCR run on the multiplex PCR reads, TCRdb lists one record per CDR3 protein. The sample yields around 540,000 distinct CDR3 sequences, more than 45% seen once. The sequenced sample was peripheral blood or thyroid tissue (not recorded which). This TCR was sampled from a woman between 18 and 29 years old with Graves' hyperthyroidism.

CDR3 sequence reads: CAIRDTGDQPQHF. CDR3 sequence (DNA): TGTGCCATCAGGGACACGGGGGATCAGCCCCAGCATTTT. V and J are TRBV10-3 and TRBJ1-5, with a tentative D call TRBD1 (5 bases). Trimming shortened V by 6 bases and J by 5 bases, and 11 bases separated the two germline ends. Germline lookup yields CDR1 ENHRY and CDR2 SYGVKD. The CDR3 runs to 13 residues.